This T cell receptor beta chain was sequenced in a study of T cell repertoires in cytomegalovirus infection. Turning to the study itself: Matching HLA type, along with CMV infection, was indicated by public TCR beta signatures. The study, taken as a whole, reports: Clonotype analysis showed dominance of the ex vivo response by HLA-C-restricted CMV-specific TCR beta clonotypes.

Germline-derived CDR1 and CDR2 are DFQATT and SNEGSKA (reference sequence). The CDR3 runs to 11 residues. Trimming shortened V by 6 bases and J by 7 bases, and 12 bases separated the two germline ends. In the case of this clonotype: Its antigen remains unknown.

One entry per CDR3 protein results from TCRdb running MiXCR on the reads. This sample has around 89,000 distinct CDR3 sequences, with 25% to 30% found just once. V usage is TRBV20-1 and J usage is TRBJ1-1; D is uncertain. This material consisted of CD8+ T cells from cultured PBMCs, taken from culture after CMV antigen stimulation. The receptor was isolated from a human donor in good health (CMV status not recorded). Some clones in this sample may be carry-over from other donors' samples. The CDR3 protein is CSAKGSGEAFF. The CDR3 bases are TGCAGTGCCAAAGGGAGCGGTGAAGCTTTCTTT.